These 18 T cell receptor beta chains originate from one sample sequenced in a study of OX40 agonist ivuxolimab in advanced cancers. TCRdb's copy holds only in-frame clones and misses some; the assay was immunoSEQ multiplex PCR. This table has about 65,000 clones, 65% to 85% appearing once. Sequenced here: CD4+ or CD8+ T cells sorted from blood, sampled in a trial of the OX40 agonist ivuxolimab. These receptors originate from an adult with an advanced solid tumor such as melanoma, head and neck, liver or kidney cancer.

The chain's CDR3 is CASSAENLYEQYF. CDR3 nucleotide sequence: TGTGCCAGCAGTGCAGAAAACTTATACGAGCAGTACTTC. The chain combines TRBV2 with TRBJ2-5; D is uncertain. Gene TRBJ2-7 matches the end of the DNA better, so the J call may be wrong. The CDR3 covers 13 residues. The germline V gene encodes CDR1 SNHLY and CDR2 FYNNEI.

This sequence joins TRBV7-8 and TRBJ1-3; D ambiguous. The CDR3 spans 13 residues. Germline values: CDR1 SGHVS, CDR2 FQNEAQ. V lost 3 bases to trimming and J lost 0 bases, with 3 bases between them. CDR3 nucleotides: TGTGCCAGCAGCTTGGGCTCTGGAAACACCATATATTTT. The encoded protein is CASSLGSGNTIYF.

This clone was counted between two and nine times. CDR3: CSVKPSGYNEQFF. DNA of the CDR3: TGCAGCGTTAAACCCTCTGGCTACAATGAGCAGTTCTTC. The chain couples TRBV29-1 to TRBJ2-1, with unresolved D. Trimming took 5 bases from V and 3 from J, leaving 11 bases between them. Germline CDR1 and CDR2: SQVTM and ANQGSEA. The CDR3 consists of 13 residues.

The chain recombines TRBV7-9 with TRBJ2-3; D is perhaps TRBD1 or TRBD2 (5 bases each). The CDR3 is made up of 14 amino acids. CDR1 SEHNR and CDR2 FQNEAQ come from the germline V gene (reference sequence). Deletions cut 7 bases from V and 1 base from J, with 12 bases between. The CDR3 DNA reads TGTGCCAGCAACCGGGACCAGGGCACAGATACGCAGTATTTT. Its translation is CASNRDQGTDTQYF.

The chain links TRBV27 to TRBJ1-2, with 9 bases matching TRBD1. Germline CDR1 reads MNHEY; CDR2 reads SMNVEV (reference sequence). The CDR3 sequence is 14 residues long. With 5 bases clipped from V and 5 bases from J, the junction kept 6 bases outside the gene matches. The CDR3 spells CASSLGQGQYGYTF. The CDR3 nucleotides read TGTGCCAGCAGTCTGGGACAGGGACAGTATGGCTACACCTTC.

The rearrangement uses TRBV2 and TRBJ1-2; 10 nucleotides align to TRBD1. Germline V gene sequence: CDR1 SNHLY, CDR2 FYNNEI. The trim removed 5 bases at V and 8 bases at J, leaving 11 bases unmatched. The CDR3 extends over 15 amino acids. The CDR3 reads CASSSSTGGVGGYTF. CDR3 bases: TGTGCCAGCAGTTCATCGACAGGGGGCGTGGGAGGCTACACCTTC.

This sequence joins TRBV30 and TRBJ1-1; the match to TRBD1 covers 7 bases. The CDR3 extends over 13 amino acids. Trimming cost V 5 bases and J 3 bases; bases outside gene matches: 6. The germline gives CDR1 GTSNPN, CDR2 SVGIG (reference sequence). CDR3 in DNA: TGTGCCTGGGCCTCCACAGGGGACACTGAAGCTTTCTTT. This sequence encodes CAWASTGDTEAFF.

As DNA, the CDR3 is TGTGCCTGGAGGCCTAGCGGGAGCACAGATACGCAGTATTTT. Its translation: CAWRPSGSTDTQYF. The chain combines TRBV30 with TRBJ2-3; 8 bases fit TRBD2. The V gene's germline CDR1 is GTSNPN and CDR2 SVGIG (reference sequence). CDR3 length: 14 residues. With 3 bases clipped from V and 0 bases from J, the junction kept 2 bases outside the gene matches. Using reference TRBV30 and TRBJ2-3 for the parts outside the CDR3, the full variable domain is SQTIHQWPATLVQPVGSPLSLECTVEGTSNPNLYWYRQAAGRGLQLLFYSVGIGQISSEVPQNLSASRPQDRQFILSSKKLLLSDSGFYLCAWRPSGSTDTQYFGPGTRLTVL.

The chain is built from TRBV5-4 and TRBJ2-1; 8 nucleotides line up with TRBD2. The CDR3 is made up of 16 amino acids. Looked up from germline, CDR1 is SGHNT and CDR2 is YYREEE (reference sequence). The J segment lost 0 bases and the V segment lost 0 bases, leaving 2 bases of the junction unmatched. Written as DNA, the CDR3 is TGTGCCAGCAGCTTGGGGCGGGGGGTCTCCTACAATGAGCAGTTCTTC. Its translation is CASSLGRGVSYNEQFF. Combining the CDR3 with reference TRBV5-4 and TRBJ2-1 gives the whole variable domain ETGVTQSPTHLIKTRGQQVTLRCSSQSGHNTVSWYQQALGQGPQFIFQYYREEENGRGNFPPRFSGLQFPNYSSELNVNALELDDSALYLCASSLGRGVSYNEQFFGPGTRLTVL.

The J gene is TRBJ1-5, the V gene TRBV7-8; 9 nucleotides line up with TRBD1. The CDR3 runs 16 residues. V trimming: 4 bases; J trimming: 4 bases; junction bases outside the gene matches: 8. In germline, CDR1 is SGHVS, CDR2 FQNEAQ. This chain's CDR3 is CASSSTGGLGNQPQHF. The CDR3 region has the DNA TGTGCCAGCAGCTCGACAGGGGGGTTGGGAAATCAGCCCCAGCATTTT.

This chain links TRBV2 with TRBJ2-1; TRBD2 might be the D (6 bases). The germline CDR1 and CDR2 sequences are SNHLY and FYNNEI. The CDR3 is made up of 15 amino acids. V was shortened by 1 base and J by 7 bases, with 14 bases between the two germline ends. The CDR3 DNA sequence: TGTGCCAGCAGTGAAGTTTCAGGACTAAGGAATGAGCAGTTCTTC. Its protein product is CASSEVSGLRNEQFF.

The chain couples TRBV6-5 to TRBJ1-2, with 7 bases identical to TRBD1. Germline values: CDR1 MNHEY, CDR2 SVGAGI. J lost 4 bases, V lost 2 bases, and 7 bases had no gene match. The CDR3 consists of 15 residues. The CDR3 here is CASSYTGAHGYGYTF. As DNA, the CDR3 is TGTGCCAGCAGTTACACAGGGGCTCACGGCTATGGCTACACCTTC.

This clone has just one count. The CDR3 reads CSLPGQGYGRLFF. Written as DNA, the CDR3 is TGCAGCCTCCCCGGACAGGGGTACGGGAGACTGTTTTTT. The chain is built from TRBV29-1 and TRBJ1-4; 9 bases map to TRBD1. CDR1 SQVTM and CDR2 ANQGSEA come from the germline V gene. The CDR3 consists of 13 residues. The junction had 14 bases not matched to a gene; V was cut back by 8 bases and J by 13 bases.

The chain is built from TRBV18 and TRBJ1-3, with D hard to call. The CDR3 extends over 15 amino acids. CDR1 KGHSH and CDR2 LQKENI come from the germline V gene. With 0 bases removed from V and 2 bases from J, the gap between germline ends came to 8 bases. CDR3 nucleotide sequence: TGTGCCAGCTCACCACCTCCCGGGACTGGAAACACCATATATTTT. Protein: CASSPPPGTGNTIYF.

J is TRBJ2-1 and V is TRBV7-3, with 9 bases aligning to TRBD1. Germline V gene sequence: CDR1 SGHTA, CDR2 FQGTGA. The CDR3 sequence is 17 residues long. V lost 5 bases and J lost 4; bases outside the gene matches: 12. CDR3 in DNA: TGTGCCAGCAGCATACAACCTCCCGGGACAGGGTACAATGAGCAGTTCTTC. This translates into CASSIQPPGTGYNEQFF.

This CDR3 is CASSIPRTGEETQYF. The CDR3 DNA is TGTGCCAGTAGTATACCAAGGACAGGAGAAGAGACCCAGTACTTC. The chain couples TRBV19 to TRBJ2-5; 7 bases match TRBD1. Germline V gene sequence: CDR1 LNHDA, CDR2 SQIVND (reference sequence). Unmatched junction bases numbered 6, after V lost 2 bases and J lost 3 bases. The CDR3 extends over 15 amino acids.

J is TRBJ2-1 and V is TRBV2, with D possibly being TRBD2 (6 bases). CDR3 length: 13 amino acids. The germline V and J ends were trimmed by 8 bases and 4 bases, with 12 bases remaining between them. CDR1 SNHLY and CDR2 FYNNEI come from the germline V gene. Here the CDR3 reads CASAGYLYNEQFF. CDR3 in DNA: TGTGCCAGCGCGGGGTACTTATACAATGAGCAGTTCTTC. The variable domain in full, completed from reference TRBV2 and TRBJ2-1, reads EPEVTQTPSHQVTQMGQEVILRCVPISNHLYFYWYRQILGQKVEFLVSFYNNEISEKSEIFDDQFSVERPDGSNFTLKIRSTKLEDSAMYFCASAGYLYNEQFFGPGTRLTVL.

This chain uses TRBV6-5 with TRBJ2-1; 7 positions agree with TRBD2. The CDR3 spans 16 residues. The trim removed 0 bases at V and 5 bases at J, leaving 7 bases unmatched. Germline V gene data show CDR1 as MNHEY and CDR2 as SVGAGI. CDR3 in amino acids: CASSYSRRGGDNEQFF. CDR3 sequence (DNA): TGTGCCAGCAGTTACTCGAGACGCGGGGGAGACAATGAGCAGTTCTTC.